The rows below give T cell receptor beta chains drawn from one sample of a study of cytomegalovirus exposure and HLA in healthy donors. Some clones are missing from TCRdb's copy, which holds only in-frame ones; the method was immunoSEQ multiplex PCR. The sample carries approximately 160,000 clones, around 81% recorded once. The sample was PBMCs. These receptors were obtained from a man aged 40-49 years in good health and CMV-seronegative. CDR3s include the opening cysteine and the closing phenylalanine or tryptophan. D genes are given only for firm matches. Clone size is not always given. Where it is, it says once, few, many or a class for expanded clones.

j_call d_call clone_size v_call cdr3_nt cdr3_aa
TRBJ2-3 TRBD2 - TRBV4-2 TGTGCCAGCAGCCATCTAGCGGGAGGAGGGAGCACAGATACGCAGTATTTT CASSHLAGGGSTDTQYF
TRBJ2-7 - - TRBV7-2 TGTGCCAGCAGCTCCAGGAGGAGGGACGAGCAGTACTTC CASSSRRRDEQYF
TRBJ2-2 TRBD1 - TRBV2 TGTGCCAGCAGTGTGGACAGGGGAGGGGCCGGGGAGCTGTTTTTT CASSVDRGGAGELFF
TRBJ2-2 TRBD2 few TRBV9 TGTGCCAGCAGCGGCCTAGCGGGCCCGTCGGGGGGCTCCGGGGAGCTGTTTTTT CASSGLAGPSGGSGELFF
TRBJ1-1 - - TRBV6-1 TGTGCCAGCAGTGAAGGGCAGGGAGGAGCTGAAGCTTTCTTT CASSEGQGGAEAFF
TRBJ2-5 - few TRBV7-9 TGTGCCAGCAGCTACTCTGCTGGGAGTCTGATGGCCCAGTACTTC CASSYSAGSLMAQYF
TRBJ1-2 - - TRBV6-5 TGTGCCAGCAGTTACTCTTCTAGGACAGAGTTTTATGGCTACACCTTC CASSYSSRTEFYGYTF
TRBJ2-1 - - TRBV5-5 TGTGCCAGCAGCTTGGTCCAGAACTACAATGAGCAGTTCTTC CASSLVQNYNEQFF
TRBJ1-1 TRBD1 - TRBV10-3 TGTGCCAAGGGACAGGGGGCCGGTGAAGCTTTCTTT CAKGQGAGEAFF
TRBJ1-5 - - TRBV27 TGTGCCAGCAGTTTATCATTGCGGGCAGATCAGCCCCAGCATTTT CASSLSLRADQPQHF
TRBJ2-7 - - TRBV15 TGTGCCACCAGCAGAGATCCGCTTAATACCTACGAGCAGTACTTC CATSRDPLNTYEQYF
TRBJ1-1 - - TRBV5-1 TGCGCCAGCAGCTTGGGGGTAGCAGATATGAACACTGAAGCTTTCTTT CASSLGVADMNTEAFF
TRBJ2-4 - - TRBV27 TGTGCCAGCAGTTTAGGCAGGGAGGACATTCAGTACTTC CASSLGREDIQYF
TRBJ2-2 TRBD1 - TRBV5-4 TGTGCCAGCAGCGCTACAGGGGGCGCGTCTTACGGGGAGCTGTTTTTT CASSATGGASYGELFF